This TCR beta chain originates from a study of identical twins. Study-wide results and caveats: Twins shared beta out-of-frame sequences in excess, but this excess was weaker. Models underpredicted monozygotic twin sharing of out-of-frame TCR alpha.

This clonotype was observed a handful of times. Its antigen is not identified. TCRdb analysed the 5' RACE reads with MiXCR anew, one entry per CDR3 protein. The sample shows roughly 690,000 distinct CDR3 sequences, 21% of them seen only once. These data were also reused for a study on T cells expressing NK-cell markers.

This TCR derives from a young woman in good health. The specimen sequenced was PBMCs.

CDR3 sequence: CSVETPGGEQFF. Written as DNA, the CDR3 is TGCAGCGTTGAGACCCCCGGGGGTGAGCAGTTCTTC. The chain couples TRBV29-1 to TRBJ2-1; D possibly corresponds to TRBD2 (6 bases). The CDR3 has 12 amino acids. Germline V gives CDR1 SQVTM, CDR2 ANQGSEA. V was cut by 3 bases and J by 9 bases, with 12 bases left in between.